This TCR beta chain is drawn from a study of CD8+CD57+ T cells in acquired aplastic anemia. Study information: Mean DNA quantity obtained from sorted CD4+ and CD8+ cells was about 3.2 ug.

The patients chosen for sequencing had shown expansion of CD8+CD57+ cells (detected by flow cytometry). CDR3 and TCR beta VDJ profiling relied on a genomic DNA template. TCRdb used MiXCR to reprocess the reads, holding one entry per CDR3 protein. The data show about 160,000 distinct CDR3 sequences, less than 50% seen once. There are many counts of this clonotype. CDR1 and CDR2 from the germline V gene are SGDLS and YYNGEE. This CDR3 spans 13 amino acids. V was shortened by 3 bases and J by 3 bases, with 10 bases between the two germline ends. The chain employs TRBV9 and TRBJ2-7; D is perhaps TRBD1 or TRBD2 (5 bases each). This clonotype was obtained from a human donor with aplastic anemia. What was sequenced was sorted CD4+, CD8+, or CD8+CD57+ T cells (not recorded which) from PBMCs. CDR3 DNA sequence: TGTGCCAGCAGCGAACGGGACGGCTACGAGCAGTACTTC. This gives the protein CASSERDGYEQYF.